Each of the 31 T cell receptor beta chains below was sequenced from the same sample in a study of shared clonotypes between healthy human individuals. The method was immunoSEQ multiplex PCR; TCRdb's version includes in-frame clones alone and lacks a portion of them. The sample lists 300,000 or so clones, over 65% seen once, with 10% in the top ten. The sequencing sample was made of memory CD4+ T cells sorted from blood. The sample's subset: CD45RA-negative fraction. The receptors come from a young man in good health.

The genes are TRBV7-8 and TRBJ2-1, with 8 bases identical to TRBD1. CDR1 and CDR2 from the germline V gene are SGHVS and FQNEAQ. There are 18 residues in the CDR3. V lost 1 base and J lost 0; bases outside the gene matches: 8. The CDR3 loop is CASSLETGQAYSYNEQFF. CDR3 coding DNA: TGTGCCAGCAGCTTAGAAACGGGACAGGCGTACTCCTACAATGAGCAGTTCTTC.

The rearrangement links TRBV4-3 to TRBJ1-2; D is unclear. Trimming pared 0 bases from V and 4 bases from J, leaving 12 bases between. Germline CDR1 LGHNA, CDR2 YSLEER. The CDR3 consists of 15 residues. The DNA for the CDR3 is TGCGCCAGCAGCCAAGAGGTGGGGAGACTCTATGGCTACACCTTC. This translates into CASSQEVGRLYGYTF.

The CDR3 region has the DNA TGTGCCAGCAGCGCCCAGGGGGAGTCAGATACGCAGTATTTT. Encoded protein: CASSAQGESDTQYF. The V call is TRBV7-3, the J call TRBJ2-3; 7 nucleotides agree with TRBD1. The CDR3 spans 14 residues. Germline V gene lookup returns CDR1 SGHTA and CDR2 FQGTGA. V trimming: 5 bases; J trimming: 4 bases; junction bases outside the gene matches: 6.

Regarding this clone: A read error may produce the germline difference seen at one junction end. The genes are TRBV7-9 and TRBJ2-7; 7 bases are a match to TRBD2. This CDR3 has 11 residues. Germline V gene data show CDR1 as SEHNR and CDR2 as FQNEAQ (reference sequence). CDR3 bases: TGTGCCAGCAGCTTAGGCGGGGGTCTGGACTTC. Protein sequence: CASSLGGGLDF.

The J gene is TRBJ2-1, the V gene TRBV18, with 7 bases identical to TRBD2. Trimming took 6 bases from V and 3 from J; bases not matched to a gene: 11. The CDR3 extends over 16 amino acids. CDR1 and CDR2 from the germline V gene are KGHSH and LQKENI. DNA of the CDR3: TGTGCCAGCTCCCTCAACTTAGGCGGGGGCTACAATGAGCAGTTCTTC. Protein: CASSLNLGGGYNEQFF.

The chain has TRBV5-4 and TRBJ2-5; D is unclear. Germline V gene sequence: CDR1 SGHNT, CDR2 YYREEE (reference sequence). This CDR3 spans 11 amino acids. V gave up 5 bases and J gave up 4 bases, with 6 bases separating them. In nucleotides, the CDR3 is TGTGCCAGCAGGTCGGGAGAGACCCAGTACTTC. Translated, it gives CASRSGETQYF. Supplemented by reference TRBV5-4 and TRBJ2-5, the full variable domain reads ETGVTQSPTHLIKTRGQQVTLRCSSQSGHNTVSWYQQALGQGPQFIFQYYREEENGRGNFPPRFSGLQFPNYSSELNVNALELDDSALYLCASRSGETQYFGPGTRLLVL.

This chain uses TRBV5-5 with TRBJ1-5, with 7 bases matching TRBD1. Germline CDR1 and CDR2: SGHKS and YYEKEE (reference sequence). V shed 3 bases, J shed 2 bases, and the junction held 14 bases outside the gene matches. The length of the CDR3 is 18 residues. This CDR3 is CASSSLERLTGGNQPQHF. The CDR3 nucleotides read TGTGCCAGCAGCTCCCTTGAGCGTCTAACAGGGGGCAATCAGCCCCAGCATTTT.

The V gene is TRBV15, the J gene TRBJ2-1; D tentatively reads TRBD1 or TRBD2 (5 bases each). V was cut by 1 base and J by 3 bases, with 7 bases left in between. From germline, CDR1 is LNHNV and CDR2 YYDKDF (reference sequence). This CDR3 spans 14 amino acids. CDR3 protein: CATSRGGNYNEQFF. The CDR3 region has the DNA TGTGCCACCAGCAGAGGGGGGAACTACAATGAGCAGTTCTTC.

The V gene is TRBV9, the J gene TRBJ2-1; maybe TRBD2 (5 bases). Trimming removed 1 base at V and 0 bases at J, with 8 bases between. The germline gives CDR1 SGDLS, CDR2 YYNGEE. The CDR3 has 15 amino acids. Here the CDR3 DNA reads TGTGCCAGCAGCGTAAGGACTGGCTCCTACAATGAGCAGTTCTTC. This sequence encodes CASSVRTGSYNEQFF.

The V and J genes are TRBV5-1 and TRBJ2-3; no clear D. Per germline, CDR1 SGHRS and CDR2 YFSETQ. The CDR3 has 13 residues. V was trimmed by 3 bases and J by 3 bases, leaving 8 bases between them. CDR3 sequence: CASSSLPTDTQYF. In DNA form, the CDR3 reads TGCGCCAGCAGCTCCCTACCAACAGATACGCAGTATTTT.

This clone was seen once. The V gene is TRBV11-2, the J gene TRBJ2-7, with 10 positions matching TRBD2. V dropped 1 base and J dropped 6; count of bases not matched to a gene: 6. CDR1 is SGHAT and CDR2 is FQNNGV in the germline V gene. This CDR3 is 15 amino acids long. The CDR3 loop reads CASSLALAGAGEQYF. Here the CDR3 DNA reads TGTGCCAGCAGCTTAGCGCTAGCGGGAGCTGGCGAGCAGTACTTC.

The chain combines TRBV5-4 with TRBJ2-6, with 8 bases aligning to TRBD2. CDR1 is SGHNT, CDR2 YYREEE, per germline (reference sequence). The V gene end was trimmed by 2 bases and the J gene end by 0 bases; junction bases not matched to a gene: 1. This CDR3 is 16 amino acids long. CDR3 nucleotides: TGTGCCAGCAGCTTCGCGGGAGGCTCTGGGGCCAACGTCCTGACTTTC. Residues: CASSFAGGSGANVLTF.

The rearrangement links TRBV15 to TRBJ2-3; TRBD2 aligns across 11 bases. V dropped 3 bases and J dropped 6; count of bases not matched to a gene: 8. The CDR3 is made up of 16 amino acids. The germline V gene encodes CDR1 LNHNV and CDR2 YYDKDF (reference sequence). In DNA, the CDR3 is TGTGCCACCAGCAGCGGGACTAGCGGAGTACTGGATACGCAGTATTTT. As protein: CATSSGTSGVLDTQYF.

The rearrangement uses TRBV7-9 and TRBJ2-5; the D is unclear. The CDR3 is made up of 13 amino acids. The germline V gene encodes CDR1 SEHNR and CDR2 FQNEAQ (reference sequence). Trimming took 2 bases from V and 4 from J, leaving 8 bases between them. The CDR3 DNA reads TGTGCCAGCAGCTTATCGGTCCCAGAGACCCAGTACTTC. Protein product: CASSLSVPETQYF.

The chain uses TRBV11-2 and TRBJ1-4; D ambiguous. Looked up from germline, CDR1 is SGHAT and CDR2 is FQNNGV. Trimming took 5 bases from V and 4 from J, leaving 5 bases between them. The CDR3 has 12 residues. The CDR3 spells CASSPLNEKLFF. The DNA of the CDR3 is TGTGCCAGCAGCCCGCTTAATGAAAAACTGTTTTTT.

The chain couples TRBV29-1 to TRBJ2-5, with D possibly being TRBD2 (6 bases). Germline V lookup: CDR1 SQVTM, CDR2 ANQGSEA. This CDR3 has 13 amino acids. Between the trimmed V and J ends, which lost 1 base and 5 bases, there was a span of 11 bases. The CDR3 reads CSVEVGGGETQYF. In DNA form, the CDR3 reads TGCAGCGTTGAAGTGGGGGGTGGGGAGACCCAGTACTTC.

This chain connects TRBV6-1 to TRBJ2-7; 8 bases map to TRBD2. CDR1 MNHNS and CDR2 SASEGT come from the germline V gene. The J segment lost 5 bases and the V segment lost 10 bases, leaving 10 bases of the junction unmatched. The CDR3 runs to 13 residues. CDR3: CATRWSGSDEQYF. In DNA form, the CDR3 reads TGTGCCACCCGGTGGAGCGGGAGCGACGAGCAGTACTTC.

The CDR3 sequence: CASSEEGRWGRLVHSGANVLTF. In DNA form, the CDR3 reads TGTGCCAGCAGTGAAGAGGGGAGATGGGGGAGACTCGTCCACTCTGGGGCCAACGTCCTGACTTTC. The chain links TRBV6-1 to TRBJ2-6; D tentatively reads TRBD1 or TRBD2 (5 bases each). The V gene's germline CDR1 is MNHNS and CDR2 SASEGT. V lost 1 base and J 0 bases, leaving 25 bases between the germline ends. The CDR3 spans 22 residues.

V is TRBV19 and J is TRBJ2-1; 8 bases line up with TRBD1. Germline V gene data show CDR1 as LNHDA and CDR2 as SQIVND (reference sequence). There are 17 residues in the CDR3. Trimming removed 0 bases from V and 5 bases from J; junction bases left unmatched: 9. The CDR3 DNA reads TGTGCCAGTAGTATAGATGGTTGGACAGGGAGGAACAATGAGCAGTTCTTC. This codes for CASSIDGWTGRNNEQFF.

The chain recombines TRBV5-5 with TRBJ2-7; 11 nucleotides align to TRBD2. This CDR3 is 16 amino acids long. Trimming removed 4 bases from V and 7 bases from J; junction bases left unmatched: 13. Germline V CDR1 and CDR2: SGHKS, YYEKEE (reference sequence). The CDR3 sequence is CASSAGTSGPLREQYF. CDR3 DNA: TGTGCCAGCAGCGCCGGGACTAGCGGACCCCTGAGGGAGCAGTACTTC. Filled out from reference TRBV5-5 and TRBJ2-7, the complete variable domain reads DAGVTQSPTHLIKTRGQQVTLRCSPISGHKSVSWYQQVLGQGPQFIFQYYEKEERGRGNFPDRFSARQFPNYSSELNVNALLLGDSALYLCASSAGTSGPLREQYFGPGTRLTVT.

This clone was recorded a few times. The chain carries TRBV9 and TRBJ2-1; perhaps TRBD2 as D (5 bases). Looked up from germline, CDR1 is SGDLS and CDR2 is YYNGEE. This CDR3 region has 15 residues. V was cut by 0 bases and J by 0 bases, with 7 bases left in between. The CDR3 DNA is TGTGCCAGCAGCGTAGCACTAGGCTCCTACAATGAGCAGTTCTTC. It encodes CASSVALGSYNEQFF.

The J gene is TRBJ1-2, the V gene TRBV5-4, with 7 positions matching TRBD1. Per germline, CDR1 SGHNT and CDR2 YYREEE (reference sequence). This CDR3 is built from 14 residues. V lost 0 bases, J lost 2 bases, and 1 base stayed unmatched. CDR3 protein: CASSLAGGNYGYTF. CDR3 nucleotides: TGTGCCAGCAGCTTGGCAGGGGGGAACTATGGCTACACCTTC.

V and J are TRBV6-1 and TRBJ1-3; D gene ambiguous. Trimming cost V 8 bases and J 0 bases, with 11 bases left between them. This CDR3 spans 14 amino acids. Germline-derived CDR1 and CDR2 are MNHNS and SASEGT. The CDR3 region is CASLMRTSGNTIYF. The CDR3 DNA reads TGTGCCAGCTTGATGCGGACCTCTGGAAACACCATATATTTT.

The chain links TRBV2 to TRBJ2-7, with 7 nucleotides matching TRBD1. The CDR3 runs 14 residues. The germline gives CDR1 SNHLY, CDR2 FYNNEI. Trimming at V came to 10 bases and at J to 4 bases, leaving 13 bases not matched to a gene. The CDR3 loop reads CATERQGGFYEQYF. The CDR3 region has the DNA TGTGCCACCGAAAGACAGGGTGGGTTTTACGAGCAGTACTTC.

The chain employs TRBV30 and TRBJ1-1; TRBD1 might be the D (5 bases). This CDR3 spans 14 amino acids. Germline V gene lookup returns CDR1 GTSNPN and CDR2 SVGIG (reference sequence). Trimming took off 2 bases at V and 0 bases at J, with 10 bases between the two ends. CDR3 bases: TGTGCCTGGAGTTCGACAGATATGAACACTGAAGCTTTCTTT. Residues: CAWSSTDMNTEAFF.

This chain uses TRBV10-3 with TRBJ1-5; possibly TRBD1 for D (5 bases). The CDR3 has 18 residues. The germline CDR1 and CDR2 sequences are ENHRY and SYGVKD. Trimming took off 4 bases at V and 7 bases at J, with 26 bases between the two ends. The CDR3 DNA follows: TGTGCCATCAGTGCCCAACGGATGGGGTCCGCGCAGGGCCAGCCCCAGCATTTT. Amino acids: CAISAQRMGSAQGQPQHF.

CDR3 sequence (DNA): TGTGCCAGCAGCTTGACACAGCGACCCAGCTCCTACAATGAGCAGTTCTTC. This encodes CASSLTQRPSSYNEQFF. This chain uses TRBV7-8 with TRBJ2-1; D gene ambiguous. CDR1 is SGHVS, CDR2 FQNEAQ, per germline. Between the trimmed V and J ends, which lost 3 bases and 0 bases, there was a span of 15 bases. The CDR3 totals 17 residues.

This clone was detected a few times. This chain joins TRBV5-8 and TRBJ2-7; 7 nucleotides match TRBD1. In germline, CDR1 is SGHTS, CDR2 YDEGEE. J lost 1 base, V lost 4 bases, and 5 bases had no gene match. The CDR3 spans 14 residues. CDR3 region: CASSQGQWSYEQYF. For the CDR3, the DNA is TGTGCCAGCAGCCAGGGACAGTGGTCCTACGAGCAGTACTTC.

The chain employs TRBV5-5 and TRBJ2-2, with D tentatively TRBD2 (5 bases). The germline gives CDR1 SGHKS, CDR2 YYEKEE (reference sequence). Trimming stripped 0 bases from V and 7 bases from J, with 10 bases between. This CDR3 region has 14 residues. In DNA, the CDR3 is TGTGCCAGCAGCTTGGGAGGCGGAGGCGGGGAGCTGTTTTTT. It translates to CASSLGGGGGELFF.

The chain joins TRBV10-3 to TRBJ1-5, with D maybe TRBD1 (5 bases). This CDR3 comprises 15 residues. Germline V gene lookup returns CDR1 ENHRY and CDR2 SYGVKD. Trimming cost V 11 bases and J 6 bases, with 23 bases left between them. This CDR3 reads CAARQGLEEIQPQHF. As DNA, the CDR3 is TGTGCCGCGCGCCAGGGCCTTGAGGAGATTCAGCCCCAGCATTTT.

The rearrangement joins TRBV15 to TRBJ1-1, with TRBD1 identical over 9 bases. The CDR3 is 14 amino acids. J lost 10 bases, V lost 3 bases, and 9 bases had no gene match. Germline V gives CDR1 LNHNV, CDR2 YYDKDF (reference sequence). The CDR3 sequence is CATSRASPGQGAFF. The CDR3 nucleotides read TGTGCCACCAGCAGGGCTAGTCCGGGACAGGGAGCTTTCTTT.